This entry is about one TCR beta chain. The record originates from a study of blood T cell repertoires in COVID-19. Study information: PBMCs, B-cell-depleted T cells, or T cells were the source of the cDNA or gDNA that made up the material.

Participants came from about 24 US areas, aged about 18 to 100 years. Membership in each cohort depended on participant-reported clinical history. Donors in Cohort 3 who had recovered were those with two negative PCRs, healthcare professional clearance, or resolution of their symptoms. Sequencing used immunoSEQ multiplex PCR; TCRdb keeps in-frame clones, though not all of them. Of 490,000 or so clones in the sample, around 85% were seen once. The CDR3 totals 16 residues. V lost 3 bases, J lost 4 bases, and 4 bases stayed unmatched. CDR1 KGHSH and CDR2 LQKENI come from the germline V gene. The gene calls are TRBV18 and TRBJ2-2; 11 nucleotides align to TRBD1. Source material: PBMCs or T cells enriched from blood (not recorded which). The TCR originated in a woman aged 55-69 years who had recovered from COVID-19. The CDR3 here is CASSPWTGGSTGELFF. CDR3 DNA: TGTGCCAGCTCACCTTGGACAGGGGGCAGCACCGGGGAGCTGTTTTTT.